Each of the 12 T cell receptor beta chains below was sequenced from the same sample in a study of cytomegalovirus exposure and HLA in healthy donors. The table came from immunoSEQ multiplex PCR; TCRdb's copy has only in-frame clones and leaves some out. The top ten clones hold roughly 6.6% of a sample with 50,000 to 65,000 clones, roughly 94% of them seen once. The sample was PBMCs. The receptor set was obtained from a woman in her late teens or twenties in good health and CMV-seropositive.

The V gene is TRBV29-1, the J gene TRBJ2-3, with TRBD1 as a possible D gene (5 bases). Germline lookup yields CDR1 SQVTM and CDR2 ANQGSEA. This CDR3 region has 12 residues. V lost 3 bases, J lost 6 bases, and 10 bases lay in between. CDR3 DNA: TGCAGCGTTGAGGCTGGGGCGGATACGCAGTATTTT. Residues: CSVEAGADTQYF.

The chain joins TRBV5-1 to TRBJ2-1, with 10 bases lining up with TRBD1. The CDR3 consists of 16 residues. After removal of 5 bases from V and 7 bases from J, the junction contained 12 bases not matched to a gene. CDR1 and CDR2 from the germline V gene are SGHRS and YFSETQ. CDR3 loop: CASRRPGTGARNEQFF. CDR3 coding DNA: TGCGCCAGCAGGCGGCCCGGGACAGGGGCGAGGAATGAGCAGTTCTTC.

CDR3 coding DNA: TGTGCCAGCAGTTTTGACCTAAGAGGACAGGGGGCGGGTGAGCAGTTCTTC. It encodes CASSFDLRGQGAGEQFF. V and J are TRBV28 and TRBJ2-1; 11 bases are shared with TRBD1. Germline-derived CDR1 and CDR2 are MDHEN and SYDVKM. The CDR3 is 17 residues long. The V segment lost 3 bases and the J segment 9 bases; nucleotides outside the gene matches: 13. The full variable domain, in which reference TRBV28 and TRBJ2-1 provide the parts outside the CDR3, is DVKVTQSSRYLVKRTGEKVFLECVQDMDHENMFWYRQDPGLGLRLIYFSYDVKMKEKGDIPEGYSVSREKKERFSLILESASTNQTSMYLCASSFDLRGQGAGEQFFGPGTRLTVL.

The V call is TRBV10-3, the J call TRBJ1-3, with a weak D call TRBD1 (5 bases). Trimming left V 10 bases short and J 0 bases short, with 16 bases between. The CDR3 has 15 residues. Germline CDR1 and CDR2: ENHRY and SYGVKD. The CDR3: CATVQELSSGNTIYF. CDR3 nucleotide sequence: TGTGCCACCGTACAGGAGCTATCCTCTGGAAACACCATATATTTT.

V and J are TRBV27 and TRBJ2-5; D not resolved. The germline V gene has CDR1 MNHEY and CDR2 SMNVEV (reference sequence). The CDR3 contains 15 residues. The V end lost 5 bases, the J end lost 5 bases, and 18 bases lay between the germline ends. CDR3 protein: CASSHTSGNWETQYF. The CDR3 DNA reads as TGTGCCAGCAGTCACACGTCGGGTAATTGGGAGACCCAGTACTTC.

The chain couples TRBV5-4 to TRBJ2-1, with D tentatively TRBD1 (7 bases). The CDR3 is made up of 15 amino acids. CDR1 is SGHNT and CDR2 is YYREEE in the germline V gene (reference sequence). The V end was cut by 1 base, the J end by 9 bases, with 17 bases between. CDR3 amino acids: CASSLSRGAHLEQFF. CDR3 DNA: TGTGCCAGCAGCTTGTCCAGGGGGGCGCATCTTGAGCAGTTCTTC. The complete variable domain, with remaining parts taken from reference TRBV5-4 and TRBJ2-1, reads ETGVTQSPTHLIKTRGQQVTLRCSSQSGHNTVSWYQQALGQGPQFIFQYYREEENGRGNFPPRFSGLQFPNYSSELNVNALELDDSALYLCASSLSRGAHLEQFFGPGTRLTVL.

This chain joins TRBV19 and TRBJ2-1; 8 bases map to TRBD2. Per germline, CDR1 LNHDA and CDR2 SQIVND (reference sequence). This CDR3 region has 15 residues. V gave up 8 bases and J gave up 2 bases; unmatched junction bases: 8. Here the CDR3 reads CASRSGGGTYNEQFF. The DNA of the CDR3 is TGTGCCAGTCGTTCGGGAGGGGGTACCTACAATGAGCAGTTCTTC.

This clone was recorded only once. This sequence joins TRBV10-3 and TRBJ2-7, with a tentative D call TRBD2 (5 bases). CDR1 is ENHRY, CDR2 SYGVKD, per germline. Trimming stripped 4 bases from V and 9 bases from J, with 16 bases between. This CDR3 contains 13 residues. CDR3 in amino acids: CAISVGDYAAQYF. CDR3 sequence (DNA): TGTGCCATCAGTGTGGGAGACTACGCGGCGCAGTACTTC.

The CDR3 reads CSVDATRYF. The CDR3 DNA sequence: TGCAGCGTGGACGCCACTAGATACTTC. The chain carries TRBV29-1 and TRBJ2-5; the D gene is possibly TRBD2 (5 bases). CDR3 length: 9 residues. Between the trimmed V and J ends, which lost 6 bases and 14 bases, there was a span of 13 bases. Germline V gives CDR1 SQVTM, CDR2 ANQGSEA.

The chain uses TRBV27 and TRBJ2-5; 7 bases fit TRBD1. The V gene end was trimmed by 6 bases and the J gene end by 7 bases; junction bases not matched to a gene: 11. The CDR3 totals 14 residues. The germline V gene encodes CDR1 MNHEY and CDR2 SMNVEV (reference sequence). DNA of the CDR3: TGTGCCAGCAGCCAACCCGACAGGGCGCGGACCCAGTACTTC. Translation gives CASSQPDRARTQYF.

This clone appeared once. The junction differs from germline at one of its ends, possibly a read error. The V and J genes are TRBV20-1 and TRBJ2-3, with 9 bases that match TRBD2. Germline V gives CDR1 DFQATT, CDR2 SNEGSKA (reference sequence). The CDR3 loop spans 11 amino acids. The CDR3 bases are TGTAGGGGAGCGGGGGGAGATACGCAGTATTTT. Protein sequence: CRGAGGDTQYF.

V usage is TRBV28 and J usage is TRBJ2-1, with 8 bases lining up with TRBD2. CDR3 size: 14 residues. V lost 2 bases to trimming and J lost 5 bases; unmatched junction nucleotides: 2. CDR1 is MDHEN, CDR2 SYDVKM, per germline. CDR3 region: CASSLAGGNNEQFF. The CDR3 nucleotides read TGTGCCAGCAGTTTAGCGGGGGGAAACAATGAGCAGTTCTTC. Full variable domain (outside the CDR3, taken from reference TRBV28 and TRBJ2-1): DVKVTQSSRYLVKRTGEKVFLECVQDMDHENMFWYRQDPGLGLRLIYFSYDVKMKEKGDIPEGYSVSREKKERFSLILESASTNQTSMYLCASSLAGGNNEQFFGPGTRLTVL.